Detailed here is one T cell receptor (beta chain). These data are taken from a study of blood T cell repertoires in COVID-19. Study as a whole: The United States, Italy and Spain were the sources of the acute and convalescent COVID-19 samples. From T cells, B-cell-depleted T cells, or PBMCs came the material, which was cDNA or gDNA.

Germline V gene data show CDR1 as KGHSH and CDR2 as LQKENI. With 5 bases clipped from V and 5 bases from J, the junction kept 5 bases outside the gene matches. The CDR3 contains 14 residues. Authors' analysis steps: Reference gene primers were amplified, and this amplification served to estimate nucleated cell counts. Sequenced by immunoSEQ multiplex PCR; TCRdb stores in-frame clones only, minus some. The DNA gave D and trimming, while V, J and clone size come from that table. The data contain more than 12,000 clones, around 91% of them singletons. This TCR came from a human donor in a cohort sampled during active COVID-19. Sequencing was done on a sample of peripheral blood. V gene TRBV18 combines with J gene TRBJ1-5, with 8 bases fitting TRBD1. CDR3 amino acids: CASSTDRAHQPQHF. CDR3 sequence (DNA): TGTGCCAGCTCAACGGACAGGGCGCATCAGCCCCAGCATTTT.